This section outlines one T cell receptor (beta chain) sequence together with its context. This specimen belongs to a study of shared clonotypes between healthy human individuals. For the study at large: Donors had three CD4 naive, three CD4 memory, two CD8 naive and one CD8 memory plate apiece.

Germline values: CDR1 MNHNS, CDR2 SASEGT. The CDR3 runs 19 residues. V was clipped by 2 bases and J by 4 bases, with 23 bases between them. Cells designated naive CD8 were CD45RO-negative and were positively selected for CCR7, with terminally differentiated effector memory CD45RA+ cells excluded. Running of the assay took place at deep level. Produced via immunoSEQ multiplex PCR; TCRdb's table is partial and in-frame only. The sample has millions of clones; 90% to 95% are singletons. The chain joins TRBV6-1 to TRBJ2-2, with a tentative D call TRBD1 (8 bases). Material for sequencing was naive CD8+ T cells from PBMCs. This TCR came from a young man in good health. Some clones in this sample may be carry-over from other donors' samples. CDR3 sequence (DNA): TGTGCCAGCAGTGAAAGAAGAGGGGGGGCCAGGGGGCCCACCGGGGAGCTGTTTTTT. Amino acids: CASSERRGGARGPTGELFF.